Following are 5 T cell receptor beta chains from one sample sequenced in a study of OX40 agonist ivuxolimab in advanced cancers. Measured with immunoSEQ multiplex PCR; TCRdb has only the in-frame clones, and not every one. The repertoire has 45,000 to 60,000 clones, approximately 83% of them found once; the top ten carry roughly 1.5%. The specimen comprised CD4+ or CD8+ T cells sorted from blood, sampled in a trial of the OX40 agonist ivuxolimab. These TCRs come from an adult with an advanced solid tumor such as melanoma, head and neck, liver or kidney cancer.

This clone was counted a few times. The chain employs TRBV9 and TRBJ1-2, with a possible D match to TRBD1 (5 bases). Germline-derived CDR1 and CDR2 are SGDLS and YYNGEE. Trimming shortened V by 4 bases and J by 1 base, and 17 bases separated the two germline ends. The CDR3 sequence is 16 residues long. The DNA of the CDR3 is TGTGCCAGCAGCCTAGGGACGCTTGGCCTTAACTATGGCTACACCTTC. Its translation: CASSLGTLGLNYGYTF.

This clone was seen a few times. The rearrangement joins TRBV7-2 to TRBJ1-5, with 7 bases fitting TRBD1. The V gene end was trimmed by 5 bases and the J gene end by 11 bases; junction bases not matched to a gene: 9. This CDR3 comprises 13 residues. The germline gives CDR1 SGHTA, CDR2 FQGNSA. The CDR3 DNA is TGTGCCAGCAGCACGGGACAGCAAGGGGCCCAGCATTTT. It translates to CASSTGQQGAQHF.

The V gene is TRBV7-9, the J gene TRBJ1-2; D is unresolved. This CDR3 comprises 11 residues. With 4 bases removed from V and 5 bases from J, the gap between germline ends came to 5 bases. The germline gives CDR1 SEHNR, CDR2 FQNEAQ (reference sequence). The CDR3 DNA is TGTGCCAGCAGCTCTGGGTATGGCTACACCTTC. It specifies CASSSGYGYTF.

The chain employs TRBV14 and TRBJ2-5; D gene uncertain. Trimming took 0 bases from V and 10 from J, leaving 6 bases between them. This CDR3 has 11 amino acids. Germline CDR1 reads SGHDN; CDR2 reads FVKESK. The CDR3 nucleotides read TGTGCCAGCAGCCAAGATCAGCTCCAGTACTTC. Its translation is CASSQDQLQYF.

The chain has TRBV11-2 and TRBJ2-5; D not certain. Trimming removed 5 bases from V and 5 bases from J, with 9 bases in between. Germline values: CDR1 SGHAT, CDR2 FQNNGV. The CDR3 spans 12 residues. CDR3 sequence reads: CASSTKEETQYF. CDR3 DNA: TGTGCCAGCAGCACCAAAGAGGAGACCCAGTACTTC.